Listed here are 4 T cell receptor beta chains from one sample, sequenced in a study of human T cells and chemical hapten exposure (dated by TCRdb to the early 2020s). Library prep was done by RACE. The sequencer listed for this sample is NextSeq 500. TCRdb trimmed the raw reads at Q25, called clones with MiXCR and kept productive beta chains. Under each unique CDR3 protein, matching rows form one entry showing the most common genes and DNA. A total of 95,000 to 150,000 distinct CDR3 sequences appear in this sample, approximately 11% of them only once. In total, the top ten clones hold approximately 2.5% of the sample. Sample time point, as interpreted from the label and publication: patch test 3, about 24 weeks after DPC sensitization. What this sample's treatment or condition label stands for: therapeutic diphenylcyclopropenone sensitization with weekly scalp DPC. The specimen was whole blood, collected in connection with sensitization to the hapten diphenylcyclopropenone (DPC). Receptors originate from a woman in her forties or fifties with alopecia areata. Some clones in this sample may be carry-over from other donors' samples.

This chain links TRBV6-5 with TRBJ1-2; 8 nucleotides match TRBD1. Germline trimming cut 0 bases from V and 3 bases from J; bases unmatched to any gene: 9. Germline-derived CDR1 and CDR2 are MNHEY and SVGAGI. This CDR3 is 17 amino acids long. CDR3 sequence (DNA): TGTGCCAGCAGTTACTCGAAGTGGACAGGGTCTTACTATGGCTACACCTTC. As protein: CASSYSKWTGSYYGYTF.

CDR3: CASSLGIHTDTQYF. In nucleotides, the CDR3 is TGTGCCAGCAGCTTAGGGATACACACAGATACGCAGTATTTT. The chain employs TRBV7-9 and TRBJ2-3; D not resolved. In germline, CDR1 is SEHNR, CDR2 FQNEAQ (reference sequence). Trimming left V 1 base short and J 2 bases short, with 7 bases between. The CDR3 contains 14 residues.

The gene calls are TRBV6-5 and TRBJ1-1, with D unresolved. CDR1 is MNHEY and CDR2 is SVGAGI in the germline V gene. With 0 bases removed from V and 5 bases from J, the gap between germline ends came to 10 bases. The CDR3 contains 14 residues. This CDR3 reads CASSYSRPETEAFF. The CDR3 region has the DNA TGTGCCAGCAGTTACTCGAGACCAGAGACTGAAGCTTTCTTT.

The sample holds a few counts of this clonotype. The CDR3 bases are TGTGCCAGCAGAGCCCGACAGGGGTCGAGCTACGAGCAGTACTTC. Its translation: CASRARQGSSYEQYF. J is TRBJ2-7 and V is TRBV12-3 or TRBV12-4; 8 bases map to TRBD1. V shed 6 bases and J 3 bases; nucleotides not matched to a gene: 10. This CDR3 comprises 15 residues.